This TCR beta chain came from a study of T cell responses to AZD1222 COVID-19 vaccine. Study-wide results and caveats: Most donors were white British, females outnumbered males, and clonal diversity was possibly underestimated.

CDR1 and CDR2 (germline): MDHEN, SYDVKM. Between the trimmed V and J ends, which lost 6 bases and 4 bases, there was a span of 15 bases. This CDR3 has 14 residues. Generated by immunoSEQ multiplex PCR, the TCRdb table keeps only in-frame clones and is missing some. The sample has approximately 300,000 clones; approximately 94% are singletons. On this clone itself: Its antigen is not identified.

The clonotype comes from an adult who received the AZD1222 COVID-19 vaccine. Specimen: peripheral blood, collected 28 days after the second AZD1222 dose. V and J are TRBV28 and TRBJ1-1; TRBD1 might be the D (6 bases). This CDR3 reads CASSTGSGPTEAFF. CDR3 DNA sequence: TGTGCCAGCAGCACAGGGTCGGGGCCCACTGAAGCTTTCTTT.